The entry that follows covers one T cell receptor beta chain sequence. Antigen specificity is unknown. V was pared by 4 bases and J by 3 bases, with 16 bases between. The V gene's germline CDR1 is MDHEN and CDR2 SYDVKM. This CDR3 region has 16 residues. The protocol was immunoSEQ multiplex PCR, while the TCRdb copy is restricted to in-frame clones and leaves out a portion. The repertoire consists of tens of thousands of clones, with 80% occurring once and the leading ten covering approximately 0.79%. These data originate in a study of T cell clones after liver transplantation. Notes on the study in general: Graft donor-reactive T cells possibly entered the graft instead of undergoing deletion.

V usage is TRBV28 and J usage is TRBJ1-5, with D maybe TRBD1 (6 bases). The sequence was collected from a human patient who received a liver transplant. A subset of T cells may come from the graft donor. Sequencing used CD4+ T cells from blood, obtained 12 months after liver transplant. DNA of the CDR3: TGTGCCAGCAGTTCCTGGGGGGGGGCACTCAATCAGCCCCAGCATTTT. Amino acids: CASSSWGGALNQPQHF.